This T cell receptor beta chain derives from a study of T-cell memory formation after mild COVID-19. Study-level results: Clones that got smaller from day 15 to 85 had even CD4/CD8, while clones growing later tipped toward CD4+. Pre-infection memory contained some responding clones, which suggested that cross-reactive memory had joined. Day 37-peaking second-wave clones had unconfirmed SARS-CoV-2 specificity.

About this clonotype itself: The antigen remains undetermined.

Germline CDR1 and CDR2: SEHNR and FQNEAQ (reference sequence). This CDR3 spans 12 amino acids. Trimming cost V 3 bases and J 8 bases, with 8 bases left between them. Researchers used 5'RACE with constant-segment primers to make TCR alpha and TCR beta cDNA libraries that carry sample barcodes and UMIs. TCRdb passed the 5' RACE reads through MiXCR, listing each CDR3 protein once. The table lists about 270,000 distinct CDR3 sequences, over 15% of them singletons. This clonotype was sampled from a man aged 18 to 29 who had mild COVID-19 (a few samples of this study predate the infection). Cell type and time point are not known. This chain uses TRBV7-9 with TRBJ2-1; D is ambiguous. Sample: PBMCs or a T cell subset sorted from them (not recorded which). CDR3 DNA: TGTGCCAGCAGCTTTCGGTCGGATGAGCAGTTCTTC. Translated, it gives CASSFRSDEQFF.